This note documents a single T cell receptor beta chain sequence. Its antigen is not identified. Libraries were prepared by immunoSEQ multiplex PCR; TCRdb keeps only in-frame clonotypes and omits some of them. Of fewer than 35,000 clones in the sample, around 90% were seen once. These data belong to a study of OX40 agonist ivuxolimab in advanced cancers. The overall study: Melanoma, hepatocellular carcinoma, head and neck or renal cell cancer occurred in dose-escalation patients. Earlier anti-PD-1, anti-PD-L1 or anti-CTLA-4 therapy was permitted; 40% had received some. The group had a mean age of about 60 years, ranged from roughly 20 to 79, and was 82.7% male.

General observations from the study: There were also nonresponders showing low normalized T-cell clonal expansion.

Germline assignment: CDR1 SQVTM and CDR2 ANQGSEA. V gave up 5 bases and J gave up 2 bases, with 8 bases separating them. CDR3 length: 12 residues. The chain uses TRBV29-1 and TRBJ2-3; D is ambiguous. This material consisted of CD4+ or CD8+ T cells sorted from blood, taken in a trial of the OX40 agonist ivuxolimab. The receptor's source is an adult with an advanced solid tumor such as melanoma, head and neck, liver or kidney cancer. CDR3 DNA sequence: TGCAGCGTTCTTTTACCCACAGATACGCAGTATTTT. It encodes CSVLLPTDTQYF.